Listed below are T cell receptor beta chains from one sample, sequenced in a study of identical twins. From the 5' RACE reads, TCRdb called clonotypes with MiXCR, one entry per CDR3 protein. The profile shows some 600,000 distinct CDR3 sequences, 7% to 7.5% of them singletons. These data also featured in a second study, about yellow fever vaccine responses in identical twins.

The sample consisted of PBMCs. The receptor source for this set is a woman between 18 and 30 years old in good health. The CDR3 runs from the conserved cysteine through the conserved F or W. The order of the fields is J gene, D gene, V gene, clone size, CDR3 protein, CDR3 DNA. The D gene is left open where the match is weak. Clone size is not always given. Where it is, it says once, few, many or a class for expanded clones.

>TRBJ2-1|.|TRBV5-1|many
CASSFSAEILYNEQFF
TGCGCCAGCAGCTTTTCAGCGGAGATCCTTTACAATGAGCAGTTCTTC
>TRBJ1-2|TRBD1|TRBV7-3|few
CASSNEGAGPDGYTF
TGTGCCAGCAGCAATGAGGGGGCGGGGCCGGATGGCTACACCTTC
>TRBJ2-1|TRBD2|TRBV5-1|few
CASSSNSGSSYNEQFF
TGCGCCAGCAGCTCGAATAGCGGGAGCTCCTACAATGAGCAGTTCTTC
>TRBJ2-3|TRBD1|TRBV15|once
CATSRDTGDTDTQYF
TGTGCCACCAGCAGAGATACAGGGGACACAGATACGCAGTATTTT
>TRBJ2-2|TRBD1|TRBV5-1|many
CASRGGNTGELFF
TGCGCCAGCAGAGGGGGCAACACCGGGGAGCTGTTTTTT
>TRBJ1-1|.|TRBV12-3/TRBV12-4|.
CASRDLTTQGTVNTEAFF
TGTGCCAGCAGAGATCTAACCACACAAGGGACGGTGAACACTGAAGCTTTCTTT
>TRBJ2-1|.|TRBV5-1|.
CASSLAYNNEQFF
TGCGCCAGCAGCTTGGCTTATAACAATGAGCAGTTCTTC
>TRBJ2-7|TRBD1|TRBV7-9|.
CASSLPGQGAQNF
TGTGCCAGCAGCCTGCCGGGACAGGGGGCGCAGAACTTC
>TRBJ2-1|.|TRBV7-3|.
CASSLTTAPPTEQFF
TGTGCCAGCAGCTTAACGACCGCCCCCCCAACCGAGCAGTTCTTC
>TRBJ2-7|.|TRBV7-3|.
CASSPRGGPAEQYF
TGTGCCAGCAGCCCCCGTGGGGGGCCGGCCGAGCAGTACTTC
>TRBJ1-2|.|TRBV7-9|.
CASSLPPGEGRSGYTF
TGTGCCAGCAGCTTACCCCCTGGGGAGGGGAGGTCTGGCTACACCTTC
>TRBJ2-5|TRBD2|TRBV10-2|.
CASSPTSGKETQYF
TGCGCCAGCAGCCCAACTAGCGGCAAAGAGACCCAGTACTTC
>TRBJ2-7|TRBD2|TRBV7-8|.
CASSFPVRREEYEQYF
TGTGCCAGCAGCTTCCCTGTGCGGCGGGAGGAATACGAGCAGTACTTC
>TRBJ2-1|.|TRBV9|.
CASSVRLNNEQFF
TGTGCCAGCAGCGTAAGGCTCAACAATGAGCAGTTCTTC
>TRBJ2-6|.|TRBV7-8|.
CASSPGHSGANVLTF
TGTGCCAGCAGCCCCGGACACTCTGGGGCCAACGTCCTGACTTTC
>TRBJ1-2|.|TRBV29-1|few
CSVGGLQGGGYTF
TGCAGCGTGGGTGGGCTACAGGGTGGCGGCTACACCTTC
>TRBJ2-4|TRBD2|TRBV27|.
CASSSPLFSGRAGIQYF
TGTGCCAGCAGTTCACCACTCTTTAGCGGGAGGGCTGGCATTCAGTACTTC
>TRBJ2-3|TRBD1|TRBV7-9|few
CASSLETGGVEVYF
TGTGCCAGCAGCTTAGAGACAGGGGGAGTAGAAGTGTATTTT
>TRBJ1-2|.|TRBV2|many
CASIRSLAGSYGYTF
TGTGCCAGCATCAGGAGTCTAGCGGGATCCTATGGCTACACCTTC
>TRBJ2-5|.|TRBV7-6|many
CASSLAGNPKTQYF
TGTGCCAGCAGCTTAGCCGGGAATCCAAAGACCCAGTACTTC
>TRBJ2-2|.|TRBV4-1|many
CASSHGTLNTGELFF
TGCGCCAGCAGCCATGGGACATTGAACACCGGGGAGCTGTTTTTT
>TRBJ2-4|.|TRBV28|few
CASRLSERAAKNIQYF
TGTGCCAGCAGGCTGAGTGAGAGGGCCGCCAAAAACATTCAGTACTTC
>TRBJ2-3|.|TRBV21-1|many
CASSKVVAITDTQYF
TGTGCCAGCAGCAAAGTGGTAGCCATCACAGATACGCAGTATTTT
>TRBJ2-5|.|TRBV5-1|few
CASSTQGYQETQYF
TGCGCCAGCAGCACACAGGGCTACCAAGAGACCCAGTACTTC
>TRBJ1-4|TRBD1|TRBV12-3/TRBV12-4|many
CASSPGQGQKLFF
TGTGCCAGCAGTCCCGGACAGGGACAAAAACTGTTTTTT
>TRBJ2-5|.|TRBV28|many
CASSYPGLQPAETQYF
TGTGCCAGCAGTTACCCGGGACTTCAACCGGCGGAGACCCAGTACTTC
>TRBJ2-3|TRBD1|TRBV13|.
CASTGQADSTDTQYF
TGTGCCAGCACTGGACAGGCAGATAGCACAGATACGCAGTATTTT
>TRBJ2-5|TRBD1|TRBV7-6|few
CASSIGQGQETQYF
TGTGCCAGCAGCATAGGACAGGGACAAGAGACCCAGTACTTC
>TRBJ2-7|.|TRBV19|.
CASSTLAPSYEQYF
TGTGCCAGTAGTACCCTAGCGCCTAGCTACGAGCAGTACTTC
>TRBJ1-6|.|TRBV6-1|many
CASSQDSNSPLHF
TGTGCCAGCAGCCAGGATTCTAATTCACCCCTCCACTTT
>TRBJ2-1|.|TRBV12-3/TRBV12-4|few
CASSLTAEGPFGEQFF
TGTGCCAGCAGTTTAACAGCGGAAGGCCCCTTTGGTGAGCAGTTCTTC
>TRBJ2-1|TRBD2|TRBV6-5|few
CASSYTSGRVGNEQFF
TGTGCCAGCAGTTACACAAGCGGGAGGGTGGGGAATGAGCAGTTCTTC
>TRBJ2-4|.|TRBV19|.
CASSGREAKNIQYF
TGTGCCAGTAGTGGCAGGGAAGCCAAAAACATTCAGTACTTC
>TRBJ2-2|.|TRBV29-1|few
CSVTGEGTGELFF
TGCAGCGTGACAGGGGAGGGAACCGGGGAGCTGTTTTTT
>TRBJ2-1|TRBD2|TRBV7-9|.
CASSLSGDLAGDNEQFF
TGTGCCAGCAGCTTATCCGGTGACCTAGCGGGGGACAATGAGCAGTTCTTC
>TRBJ2-1|.|TRBV7-2|.
CASSLWGGDEQFF
TGTGCCAGCAGCTTATGGGGAGGCGATGAGCAGTTCTTC
>TRBJ2-3|TRBD2|TRBV2|many
CASSERLAGVGDTQYF
TGTGCCAGCAGTGAGCGACTAGCGGGAGTTGGGGATACGCAGTATTTT
>TRBJ2-3|TRBD1|TRBV5-6|.
CASSLRPDRGPDTQYF
TGTGCCAGCAGCTTGAGGCCGGACAGGGGGCCAGATACGCAGTATTTT
>TRBJ2-3|TRBD1|TRBV18|many
CASSPRPPGQGAGDTQYF
TGTGCCAGCTCACCTCGGCCTCCGGGACAGGGGGCGGGAGATACGCAGTATTTT
>TRBJ1-1|TRBD1|TRBV6-5|few
CASRLTGGKNTEAFF
TGTGCCAGCAGATTAACAGGGGGGAAGAACACTGAAGCTTTCTTT
>TRBJ2-2|.|TRBV10-2|.
CASTAQANTGELFF
TGCGCCAGCACCGCACAGGCTAACACCGGGGAGCTGTTTTTT